These 31 T cell receptor beta chains were sequenced from one sample in a study of CD8+ T cells in alopecia areata. Treatment meaning: oral pan-JAK inhibitor, 5-10 mg twice daily. Sequencing templates came from extracted RNA that was reverse transcribed into cDNA. TCRdb's copy holds only in-frame clones and misses some; the assay was immunoSEQ multiplex PCR. The data contain 200,000 to 250,000 clones, about three fifths of them singletons. This sample comprised CD4+ T cells sorted from blood, obtained at week 4, from a patient treated with tofacitinib. Source of these receptors: a human donor with alopecia areata.

This clone was detected a few times. The V and J genes are TRBV30 and TRBJ1-2; 9 bases are shared with TRBD1. Trimming removed 0 bases from V and 5 bases from J; junction bases left unmatched: 1. From germline, CDR1 is GTSNPN and CDR2 SVGIG (reference sequence). The CDR3 totals 13 residues. This chain's CDR3 is CAWSVGTGYGYTF. CDR3 coding DNA: TGTGCCTGGAGTGTCGGGACAGGGTATGGCTACACCTTC.

V is TRBV15 and J is TRBJ2-5; D gene ambiguous. CDR3 length: 12 amino acids. V was cut by 5 bases and J by 4 bases, with 8 bases left in between. Per germline, CDR1 LNHNV and CDR2 YYDKDF (reference sequence). The CDR3 region is CATSPQGETQYF. CDR3 sequence (DNA): TGTGCCACCAGCCCTCAAGGAGAGACCCAGTACTTC.

This chain links TRBV10-3 with TRBJ2-7, with D possibly called TRBD1 or TRBD2 (5 bases each). V was cut by 0 bases and J by 6 bases, with 12 bases left in between. Germline V CDR1 and CDR2: ENHRY, SYGVKD. The CDR3 runs 14 residues. CDR3 nucleotides: TGTGCCATCAGTGAGTCGGGGCTAGCAGGCGAGCAGTACTTC. Translated, it gives CAISESGLAGEQYF.

This clone appeared once. One junction end does not reproduce the germline sequence, and a read error may be involved. CDR3 nucleotides: TGTGCCATCAGGGAGTCCCGGGACACTGAAGCTTTCTTT. Translating gives CAIRESRDTEAFF. This rearrangement joins TRBV10-3 to TRBJ1-1; unclear D gene. Germline CDR1 ENHRY, CDR2 SYGVKD. The CDR3 consists of 13 residues.

The genes are TRBV29-1 and TRBJ2-7; D gene unclear. Germline V gives CDR1 SQVTM, CDR2 ANQGSEA. There are 12 residues in the CDR3. Trimming removed 8 bases from V and 3 bases from J, with 14 bases in between. Here the CDR3 reads CSPRLAVYEQYF. CDR3 DNA sequence: TGCAGCCCCCGGTTAGCTGTCTACGAGCAGTACTTC.

This clone has only one observation. The rearrangement links TRBV5-1 to TRBJ2-7, with 8 bases lining up with TRBD1. J gave up 3 bases and V 5 bases, and 7 bases lay outside the gene matches. The CDR3 has 14 residues. Germline V gene sequence: CDR1 SGHRS, CDR2 YFSETQ. CDR3 amino acids: CASRGTGGDYEQYF. CDR3 nucleotides: TGCGCCAGCAGAGGGACAGGAGGTGACTACGAGCAGTACTTC.

This clone was picked up one time. The chain is built from TRBV29-1 and TRBJ1-2, with D unclear. Trimming cost V 3 bases and J 8 bases, with 16 bases left between them. The CDR3 consists of 13 residues. Germline CDR1 SQVTM, CDR2 ANQGSEA. CDR3 protein: CSVDPVEAGGYTF. For the CDR3, the DNA is TGCAGCGTTGATCCGGTGGAGGCCGGGGGCTACACCTTC.

This clone came up a few times. The chain is built from TRBV7-9 and TRBJ1-2; TRBD1 is a possible D gene (5 bases). Germline CDR1 SEHNR, CDR2 FQNEAQ (reference sequence). With 5 bases removed from V and 5 bases from J, the gap between germline ends came to 12 bases. The CDR3 sequence is 13 residues long. This CDR3 reads CASSRPGGYGYTF. The CDR3 nucleotides read TGTGCCAGCAGCCGTCCGGGGGGGTATGGCTACACCTTC. The full variable domain, completed using reference TRBV7-9 and TRBJ1-2, is DTGVSQNPRHKITKRGQNVTFRCDPISEHNRLYWYRQTLGQGPEFLTYFQNEAQLEKSRLLSDRFSAERPKGSFSTLEIQRTEQGDSAMYLCASSRPGGYGYTFGSGTRLTVV.

Comments on this clone: A read error may produce the germline difference seen at one junction end. J is TRBJ2-7 and V is TRBV27, with TRBD1 matching over 7 bases. The CDR3 is 12 residues long. Germline CDR1 MNHEY, CDR2 SMNVEV (reference sequence). CDR3 residues: CASSFNQGERYF. The CDR3 region has the DNA TGTGCCAGCAGTTTCAACCAGGGGGAGCGGTACTTC.

The rearrangement uses TRBV5-4 and TRBJ2-5, with D perhaps TRBD2 (5 bases). V dropped 6 bases and J dropped 5 bases, with 20 bases sitting between them. CDR1 and CDR2 from the germline V gene are SGHNT and YYREEE (reference sequence). This CDR3 comprises 15 residues. This CDR3 reads CASTPGGLGGETQYF. The CDR3, as DNA: TGTGCCAGCACCCCTGGAGGTTTGGGCGGGGAGACCCAGTACTTC. Variable domain in full (rest from reference TRBV5-4 and TRBJ2-5): ETGVTQSPTHLIKTRGQQVTLRCSSQSGHNTVSWYQQALGQGPQFIFQYYREEENGRGNFPPRFSGLQFPNYSSELNVNALELDDSALYLCASTPGGLGGETQYFGPGTRLLVL.

The chain couples TRBV2 to TRBJ2-7, with D uncertain. The V end was cut by 7 bases, the J end by 2 bases, with 12 bases between. This CDR3 has 13 amino acids. Germline V gene sequence: CDR1 SNHLY, CDR2 FYNNEI. CDR3 in DNA: TGTGCCAGCACCCTGGATCTCGCCTACGAGCAGTACTTC. Its protein is CASTLDLAYEQYF.

This clone was seen more than once but under ten times. This chain uses TRBV29-1 with TRBJ2-1; D not certain. The CDR3 runs to 11 residues. Trimming cost V 0 bases and J 9 bases, with 6 bases left between them. The germline gives CDR1 SQVTM, CDR2 ANQGSEA. The CDR3 coding sequence is TGCAGCGTTGAAGATCTAGTTGAGCAGTTCTTC. Translating it yields CSVEDLVEQFF.

The rearrangement joins TRBV29-1 to TRBJ2-3; D is possibly TRBD1 (5 bases). V dropped 7 bases and J dropped 1 base, with 9 bases sitting between them. Per germline, CDR1 SQVTM and CDR2 ANQGSEA. The CDR3 totals 12 residues. CDR3 nucleotides: TGCAGCGGGGGCAGGGGCACAGATACGCAGTATTTT. As protein: CSGGRGTDTQYF.

This chain's CDR3 is CASSLSTSGQETQYF. CDR3 bases: TGCGCCAGCAGCTTGTCCACTAGCGGACAAGAGACCCAGTACTTC. The V call is TRBV5-1, the J call TRBJ2-5; 8 positions match TRBD2. V gave up 1 base and J gave up 2 bases; unmatched junction bases: 4. This CDR3 is built from 15 residues. Germline V gene data show CDR1 as SGHRS and CDR2 as YFSETQ.

This clone was recorded only once. V gene TRBV5-7 combines with J gene TRBJ2-5, with TRBD2 as a possible D gene (7 bases). TRBV5-7 is identified as an open reading frame with a role that is uncertain. Between the trimmed V and J ends, which lost 3 bases and 1 base, there was a span of 22 bases. The CDR3 runs to 18 residues. Here the CDR3 reads CASSSRPDSGEGQETQYF. CDR3 nucleotides: TGTGCCAGCAGCTCGCGACCCGATTCAGGGGAGGGCCAAGAGACCCAGTACTTC.

The gene calls are TRBV5-1 and TRBJ1-2; D is ambiguous. The CDR3 runs to 14 residues. Trimming left V 0 bases short and J 4 bases short, with 10 bases between. From germline, CDR1 is SGHRS and CDR2 YFSETQ. The CDR3 DNA reads as TGCGCCAGCAGCTTGGATCCCGGGGTCTATGGCTACACCTTC. Translation gives CASSLDPGVYGYTF.

This clone was recorded only once. The CDR3: CASRSTTEQFF. The CDR3 DNA follows: TGTGCCAGCAGGTCCACCACTGAGCAGTTCTTC. The chain employs TRBV5-6 and TRBJ2-1; unclear D gene. This CDR3 is built from 11 residues. Trimming cost V 5 bases and J 9 bases, with 9 bases left between them. CDR1 SGHDT and CDR2 YYEEEE come from the germline V gene.

V is TRBV29-1 and J is TRBJ1-1; 12 bases fit TRBD1. Germline loops: CDR1 SQVTM, CDR2 ANQGSEA. The ends lost 6 bases at V and 6 bases at J; junction bases unmatched: 14. This CDR3 is 16 amino acids long. CDR3 protein: CSVTGTGGGGLAEAFF. The CDR3 DNA reads TGCAGCGTAACCGGGACAGGGGGCGGAGGGTTGGCTGAAGCTTTCTTT.

This clone has just a few counts. The gene calls are TRBV2 and TRBJ2-5; 7 bases match TRBD2. This CDR3 is built from 13 residues. Trimming cost V 9 bases and J 9 bases; bases outside gene matches: 13. Germline CDR1 and CDR2: SNHLY and FYNNEI. The CDR3 protein is CASSPSLGGAQYF. Here the CDR3 DNA reads TGTGCCAGTTCCCCTTCCCTGGGAGGGGCCCAGTACTTC.

Comment on this clone: The sample contains more than one DNA sequence encoding this CDR3. This chain links TRBV5-1 with TRBJ1-2; tentative D call: TRBD1 (5 bases). CDR1 is SGHRS and CDR2 is YFSETQ in the germline V gene. The CDR3 runs 14 residues. Trimming stripped 4 bases from V and 5 bases from J, with 15 bases between. DNA of the CDR3: TGCGCCAGCAGCCTCGAGGGGTCCAATTATGGCTACACCTTC. Its protein is CASSLEGSNYGYTF.

V usage is TRBV7-2 and J usage is TRBJ1-2; perhaps TRBD1 as D (5 bases). V lost 3 bases and J lost 6, with 11 bases in between. Germline loops: CDR1 SGHTA, CDR2 FQGNSA. This CDR3 has 13 amino acids. The CDR3 protein is CASSFDSQNGYTF. The CDR3 nucleotides are TGTGCCAGCAGCTTTGACAGTCAGAATGGCTACACCTTC.

The chain recombines TRBV29-1 with TRBJ2-1, with TRBD2 matching over 8 bases. The CDR3 covers 15 residues. The V gene's germline CDR1 is SQVTM and CDR2 ANQGSEA. After removal of 6 bases from V and 5 bases from J, the junction contained 12 bases not matched to a gene. The CDR3 DNA follows: TGCAGCGTGACCTCCGGGACTAGGGGGAACAATGAGCAGTTCTTC. Encoded protein: CSVTSGTRGNNEQFF.

The CDR3 DNA sequence: TGCAGCGTGGTGGACAGGGGGCGCAGGAGCAATCAGCCCCAGCATTTT. Encoded protein: CSVVDRGRRSNQPQHF. V is TRBV29-1 and J is TRBJ1-5; 11 nucleotides match TRBD1. CDR3 length equals 16 residues. The V gene's germline CDR1 is SQVTM and CDR2 ANQGSEA. V gave up 6 bases and J gave up 1 base; unmatched junction bases: 8.

V is TRBV30 and J is TRBJ1-1; possible D gene TRBD1, 6 bases. The germline V gene has CDR1 GTSNPN and CDR2 SVGIG (reference sequence). The CDR3 loop spans 17 amino acids. Between the trimmed V and J ends, which lost 3 bases and 6 bases, there was a span of 26 bases. Here the CDR3 reads CAWSPEWGGSSDSEAFF. In DNA, the CDR3 is TGTGCCTGGAGCCCCGAGTGGGGGGGCTCATCGGACTCTGAAGCTTTCTTT.

This chain connects TRBV2 to TRBJ2-1, with 10 bases that match TRBD2. The CDR3 covers 16 residues. The V gene end was trimmed by 6 bases and the J gene end by 2 bases; junction bases not matched to a gene: 7. Germline CDR1 SNHLY, CDR2 FYNNEI. The CDR3 sequence: CASSAYTSGAYNEQFF. CDR3 coding DNA: TGTGCCAGCAGCGCCTACACTAGCGGGGCCTACAATGAGCAGTTCTTC. The full variable domain, with the rest looked up from reference TRBV2 and TRBJ2-1, is EPEVTQTPSHQVTQMGQEVILRCVPISNHLYFYWYRQILGQKVEFLVSFYNNEISEKSEIFDDQFSVERPDGSNFTLKIRSTKLEDSAMYFCASSAYTSGAYNEQFFGPGTRLTVL.

This clone was observed a handful of times. The J gene is TRBJ2-3, the V gene TRBV19; D possibly corresponds to TRBD2 (6 bases). The germline gives CDR1 LNHDA, CDR2 SQIVND (reference sequence). The CDR3 contains 15 residues. The V gene lost 6 bases and the J gene lost 8 bases, with 21 bases spanning the gap. Written as DNA, the CDR3 is TGTGCCAGTAGGCCCGCGCGGGACCCTGTTGGTACGCAGTATTTT. Its translation: CASRPARDPVGTQYF.

This chain connects TRBV5-1 to TRBJ2-7; 12 bases are shared with TRBD1. The CDR3 covers 17 residues. V lost 3 bases and J lost 5; bases outside the gene matches: 12. CDR1 is SGHRS, CDR2 YFSETQ, per germline. The CDR3 nucleotides read TGCGCCAGCAGCTCCGGGACAGGGGGCGCCGGAATAGACGAGCAGTACTTC. Encoded protein: CASSSGTGGAGIDEQYF.

The chain is built from TRBV30 and TRBJ1-5, with D maybe TRBD1 (5 bases). V was trimmed by 4 bases and J by 2 bases, leaving 6 bases between them. Germline CDR1 GTSNPN, CDR2 SVGIG (reference sequence). CDR3 size: 12 residues. CDR3 nucleotide sequence: TGTGCCTGGATACAGGGCAATCAGCCCCAGCATTTT. It codes for CAWIQGNQPQHF.

The gene calls are TRBV18 and TRBJ2-7; D possibly corresponds to TRBD2 (6 bases). This CDR3 region has 14 residues. V was pared by 6 bases and J by 2 bases, with 14 bases between. Germline-derived CDR1 and CDR2 are KGHSH and LQKENI. The CDR3 DNA sequence: TGTGCCAGCTCCCCGGGACTGCAGACCTACGAGCAGTACTTC. Protein sequence: CASSPGLQTYEQYF. Complete variable domain (other parts from reference TRBV18 and TRBJ2-7): NAGVMQNPRHLVRRRGQEARLRCSPMKGHSHVYWYRQLPEEGLKFMVYLQKENIIDESGMPKERFSAEFPKEGPSILRIQQVVRGDSAAYFCASSPGLQTYEQYFGPGTRLTVT.

The V and J genes are TRBV2 and TRBJ2-1, with a weak D call TRBD1 (6 bases). CDR3 size: 11 residues. Between the trimmed V and J ends, which lost 10 bases and 10 bases, there was a span of 14 bases. CDR1 is SNHLY and CDR2 is FYNNEI in the germline V gene. CDR3 DNA sequence: TGTGCCACAAAGGGGGTAGGGGAGCAGTTCTTC. It translates to CATKGVGEQFF.

This chain uses TRBV11-1 with TRBJ1-1; D possibly corresponds to TRBD1 (6 bases). Trimming took 5 bases from V and 2 from J, leaving 15 bases between them. From germline, CDR1 is SGHAT and CDR2 FQDESV (reference sequence). The CDR3 is 15 residues long. For the CDR3, the DNA is TGTGCCAGCAGCCCCGGGGGCCTCATCAACACTGAAGCTTTCTTT. This gives the protein CASSPGGLINTEAFF.